These T cell receptor beta chains were read from a single sample in a study of Ad26.COV2.S vaccination and SARS-CoV-2 variants. The data were produced by immunoSEQ multiplex PCR, yet TCRdb's version contains in-frame clones alone and is incomplete. Of almost 400,000 clones listed, 89% were seen once; the top ten hold under 2%. Sequenced here: peripheral blood, sampled in a trial of Ad26.COV2.S vaccine versus placebo. The origin of the receptors is a person between 18 and 60 years old who received the Ad26.COV2.S COVID-19 vaccine or a placebo. Each CDR3 is given with its conserved first and last residue. A D gene is named only where the DNA matches it firmly. For some rows the clone size is stated as once, few or many, or as a class when expanded; others skip it.

size	D	V	J	CDR3	DNA
.	.	TRBV7-9	TRBJ1-2	CASSFNSRGGYTF	TGTGCCAGCAGCTTTAATTCCAGGGGTGGCTACACCTTC
.	TRBD1	TRBV5-6	TRBJ1-1	CASSLGRWDRQNTEAFF	TGTGCCAGCAGCTTGGGGCGCTGGGACAGGCAGAACACTGAAGCTTTCTTT
.	TRBD1	TRBV5-5	TRBJ2-3	CASSKTGLRTDTQYF	TGTGCCAGCAGCAAGACAGGGCTAAGAACAGATACGCAGTATTTT
.	.	TRBV28	TRBJ2-5	CASRLTGTAQETQYF	TGTGCCAGCAGATTAACGGGAACCGCCCAAGAGACCCAGTACTTC
.	TRBD1	TRBV4-1	TRBJ2-2	CASSPLNTGVIGELFF	TGCGCCAGCAGCCCCCTCAATACAGGGGTCATCGGGGAGCTGTTTTTT
.	TRBD1	TRBV6-5	TRBJ1-2	CASSSYRGSNYGYTF	TGTGCCAGCAGTTCGTACAGGGGGAGCAACTATGGCTACACCTTC
.	.	TRBV11-2	TRBJ2-1	CASSFDGSEQFF	TGTGCCAGCAGCTTCGACGGGAGTGAGCAGTTCTTC
.	.	TRBV4-1	TRBJ1-4	CASSQEGTNPELFF	TGCGCCAGCAGCCAAGAGGGCACCAACCCTGAACTGTTTTTT
.	TRBD2	TRBV10-2	TRBJ2-1	CASGALAGQNEQFF	TGCGCCAGTGGCGCCCTAGCGGGTCAGAATGAGCAGTTCTTC
.	.	TRBV4-1	TRBJ2-7	CASSGTGTLLGEQYF	TGCGCCAGCAGCGGCACGGGGACTCTGCTTGGGGAGCAGTACTTC
few	.	TRBV15	TRBJ2-2	CATSRGTNTGELFF	TGTGCCACCAGCAGAGGTACGAACACCGGGGAGCTGTTTTTT
.	TRBD2	TRBV3-1/TRBV3-2	TRBJ2-1	CASSPGLADYNEQFF	TGTGCCAGCAGCCCGGGACTAGCGGACTACAATGAGCAGTTCTTC
.	.	TRBV11-3	TRBJ2-2	CASQGGNSNTGELFF	TGTGCCAGCCAAGGTGGGAACTCGAACACCGGGGAGCTGTTTTTT
.	.	TRBV2	TRBJ2-5	CASSETGETQYF	TGTGCCAGCAGTGAAACGGGAGAGACCCAGTACTTC
.	TRBD1	TRBV6-5	TRBJ2-2	CASRRTGTTGELFF	TGTGCCAGCAGGCGGACAGGGACGACCGGGGAGCTGTTTTTT
once	.	TRBV7-9	TRBJ2-7	CASSLATDEQYF	TGTGCCAGCAGCTTAGCGACCGACGAGCAGTACTTC
.	TRBD2	TRBV7-9	TRBJ2-7	CASSISGRRYEQYF	TGTGCCAGCAGCATTAGCGGGAGAAGGTACGAGCAGTACTTC
.	.	TRBV28	TRBJ1-2	CASSSSGARDTF	TGTGCCAGCAGTTCCTCCGGGGCCAGAGACACCTTC
.	TRBD2	TRBV12-5	TRBJ2-1	CASGLVLAGGSSYNEQFF	TGTGCTAGTGGTTTGGTACTAGCGGGAGGGAGCTCCTACAATGAGCAGTTCTTC
.	.	TRBV24-1	TRBJ2-1	CATMSDINEQFF	TGTGCCACCATGAGCGACATCAATGAGCAGTTCTTC
.	.	TRBV19	TRBJ2-3	CASSMGRLNVYF	TGTGCCAGTAGTATGGGCCGACTTAACGTTTATTTT
.	TRBD2	TRBV9	TRBJ2-2	CASSVITSGSPGELFF	TGTGCCAGCAGCGTAATCACTAGCGGGAGCCCCGGGGAGCTGTTTTTT
.	.	TRBV27	TRBJ1-1	CASSSDATPQNTEAFF	TGTGCCAGCAGTTCAGACGCGACACCTCAGAACACTGAAGCTTTCTTT
.	TRBD1	TRBV7-9	TRBJ1-2	CASSSTQGGAADF	TGTGCCAGCAGCTCTACTCAGGGGGGTGCTGCTGACTTC
.	TRBD2	TRBV11-2	TRBJ2-7	CASSSRLAGAYEQYF	TGTGCCAGCAGCTCCCGACTAGCGGGAGCCTACGAGCAGTACTTC
.	.	TRBV10-3	TRBJ2-5	CAISDSRETQYF	TGTGCCATCAGTGACTCGCGGGAGACCCAGTACTTC
.	.	TRBV2	TRBJ2-5	CASGPQETQYF	TGTGCCAGCGGGCCGCAAGAGACCCAGTACTTC
.	.	TRBV5-4	TRBJ1-2	CASSLPDLYGYTF	TGTGCCAGCAGCTTGCCAGACCTCTATGGCTACACCTTC
.	TRBD1	TRBV28	TRBJ2-3	CASSPRDRGYTDTQYF	TGTGCCAGCAGTCCCCGGGACAGGGGCTACACAGATACGCAGTATTTT
.	TRBD2	TRBV3-1/TRBV3-2	TRBJ2-7	CASSPGTSYEQYF	TGTGCCAGCAGCCCCGGGACTAGCTACGAGCAGTACTTC
.	.	TRBV19	TRBJ2-2	CASSIRGDGELFF	TGTGCCAGTAGTATTAGGGGAGACGGGGAGCTGTTTTTT
.	.	TRBV11-1	TRBJ2-1	CASSPHDRFNEQFF	TGTGCCAGCAGCCCGCACGACAGATTCAATGAGCAGTTCTTC
once	TRBD1	TRBV11-2	TRBJ1-2	CASSFSGGAGYGYTF	TGTGCCAGCAGCTTCTCAGGGGGGGCTGGTTATGGCTACACCTTC
.	.	TRBV7-8	TRBJ2-7	CASSSGTFYEQYF	TGTGCCAGCAGCTCCGGGACTTTCTACGAGCAGTACTTC
.	.	TRBV20-1	TRBJ1-1	CSVLGRTEAFF	TGCAGTGTCCTCGGGCGCACTGAAGCTTTCTTT
once	.	TRBV5-6	TRBJ2-7	CASSLYASSYEQYF	TGTGCCAGCAGCTTATACGCGAGCTCCTACGAGCAGTACTTC
.	TRBD1	TRBV5-6	TRBJ1-3	CASSFQGARGNTIYF	TGTGCCAGCAGCTTCCAGGGGGCAAGGGGAAACACCATATATTTT
.	TRBD2	TRBV7-3	TRBJ2-1	CASSKGLAGDSSYNEQFF	TGTGCCAGCAGCAAAGGACTAGCGGGAGACAGTTCCTACAATGAGCAGTTCTTC
once	.	TRBV9	TRBJ2-1	CASSVRALDPDEQFF	TGTGCCAGCAGCGTCAGGGCTTTAGATCCGGATGAGCAGTTCTTC
.	.	TRBV4-1	TRBJ2-1	CASSQALQSSYNEQFF	TGCGCCAGCAGCCAAGCCTTACAGAGCTCCTACAATGAGCAGTTCTTC
.	.	TRBV10-2	TRBJ2-1	CASNWGRPQSSYNEQFF	TGCGCCAGCAACTGGGGCCGACCCCAAAGCTCCTACAATGAGCAGTTCTTC